This T cell receptor (beta chain) was found in a study of cytomegalovirus exposure and HLA in healthy donors (dated by TCRdb to 2015 to 2018). Notes on the research overall: According to an earlier analysis of 550 to 700 of the donors, about 170 million T cells yielded roughly 110 million unique TCR beta sequences and approximately 300 Gb of sequence data. An early release that covered approximately 600 HLA-typed donors contained about 300 gigabases of sequencing data and 65 million to 100 million unique TCR sequences. Among the roughly 380 genotyped donors, roughly 80% belonged to the genetic ancestry cluster associated with self-reported Caucasian donors. The study aimed to test whether cataloging public T cell receptors could reveal signatures of past pathogen exposure. Using immunosequencing, the study profiled T cell repertoires from around 680 subjects and related those repertoires to cytomegalovirus serostatus. A separate validation cohort of over 95 different subjects was used in addition to the approximately 700-subject first cohort. High-throughput TCR immunosequencing, statistical association of individual TCRs with disease status, and machine learning were combined to predict cytomegalovirus infection status. To study patterns of TCR occurrence, a later analysis re-analyzed previously published TCR beta repertoires from under 750 donors and added high-resolution HLA genotyping. Rather than drawing on any new phenotypic data, the later analysis identified candidate immune exposures from TCR beta sequences and the way those sequences occurred across donors. In an earlier analysis of roughly 540 of the donors, high-throughput TCR beta sequencing was used to judge whether each TCR beta V gene segment behaved as functional or pseudogenic. Donor age, sex, ethnicity and CMV serostatus were compiled together with the repertoire data. In a later genetic analysis, genome-wide SNP genotypes for 398 of the 666 donors were used, and that subset was treated as a discovery cohort. All discovery cohort repertoires had been generated using a single sequencing platform. HLA typing included class I and class II loci at four-digit resolution. Typing coverage varied by locus: about 629-640 donors for A, B, C, DRB1 and DQB1; approximately 560 for DQA1; about 570 for DPA1; roughly 470 for DPB1. Because of strong linkage in the cohort, 5 or 6 DR-DQ haplotypes were treated as single units for association and clustering. On average, about 240,000 unique TCR beta nucleotide sequences were sequenced per donor among more than 350 genotyped donors of the cohort, with about 19% of those sequences being non-productive.

The full study reports these points: The earlier analysis of about 600 of the donors excluded roughly 16 rarely observed V segments, including chromosome 9 orphons, because counts were too low. A further reported finding was that TCR beta sequences accurately predicted the HLA-A and HLA-B alleles for most subjects in the first cohort. When HLA alleles, especially DR and DQ, strongly co-occurred, TCR associations were difficult to assign to individual alleles. In a later analysis, HLA-associated TCR beta chains were found to be more clonally expanded and to have lower generation probabilities than equally common non-associated chains. Presence/absence analyses assumed roughly uniform sequencing depth across donors, an assumption that may not hold. The sequencing pipeline was judged likely to have produced a cluster of highly shared sequence variants as a technical artifact. At a false discovery rate of 0.05, a later analysis linked about 17,000 TCR beta sequences to specific HLA alleles. V-gene and J-gene trimming of TCR beta chains was associated with a missense DCLRE1C variant in a later genetic analysis, and the association was replicated in an independent cohort. The study listed 150 to 200 TCR beta chains as associated with cytomegalovirus. In a later analysis, the rate of TCR association differed among HLA loci, with DRB1 alleles having the most associated TCRs and HLA-C alleles having the fewest. Linkage disequilibrium might explain the correlated functional status among segregating V segments, but an unknown experimental factor could not be excluded. Compared with the roughly 700-donor mean, donors in an Asian-associated ancestry cluster had fewer N-insertions in productive TCRs, according to a later genetic analysis. The classifier was reported to diagnose cytomegalovirus status with high specificity and sensitivity in both the original cohort and the validation cohort. Several of the top co-occurrence clusters appeared to be linked to parvovirus B19, influenza, CMV and Epstein-Barr virus, according to a later analysis. Most TCR sequences were observed very rarely across donors, whereas some public TCRs were present in many individuals. Some IMGT-functional V segments, including TRBV6-2 and TRBV6-3, could not be told apart with the 87-base-pair reads, so those segments were excluded. The cohort was sequenced for TCR beta chains only, and without alpha or paired-chain data the features that could be detected were limited. The authors suggested that the approach could potentially be extended to other disease states and immunological phenotypes. HLA typing was unavailable for some donors at each locus, so association tests used only the typed subset. In vitro tests confirmed that three of the cytomegalovirus-associated TCR beta chains recognize cytomegalovirus antigens. An earlier analysis of approximately 500 of the donors showed that most TCR beta V segments appeared in productive rearrangements either about 87% or about 30% of the time, which broadly matched IMGT annotations. Immune exposure information for the cohort was limited to CMV serostatus. Most CMV-associated TCR beta chains appeared to be HLA-restricted in a later analysis, and the HLA associations seemed to be driven largely by CMV exposure.

The cohort comprised around 700 healthy bone marrow donors. At the time of sampling, all cohort members were nominally healthy, though unrecorded immune exposures were likely present. The donor was CMV seronegative and was included in the group of 352 seronegative cohort members. A peripheral blood sample was provided by each donor, and peripheral blood mononuclear cells were used for TCR beta sequencing. Genomic DNA extraction from the blood cell samples was performed with the Qiagen DNeasy Blood Extraction Kit. The library was produced with the immunoSEQ multiplex PCR assay. The multiplex PCR relied on a mix of 60 forward primers for TCR Vbeta segments and 13 reverse primers for TCR Jbeta segments. The CDR3 region of rearranged TCR beta genes was amplified from genomic DNA with a multiplex PCR assay. Amplified TCR beta libraries were sequenced as 87-base-pair reads on the Illumina HiSeq System. The study's own analysis went as follows. In a later analysis, 77 million or so unique TCR beta chains were counted across the 650 to 750 repertoires, and approximately 11 million of these chains were shared by at least two donors. Raw reads were error-corrected and collapsed into unique sequences by a nearest-neighbor algorithm in which closely related sequences were merged to remove PCR and sequencing errors. Alignment of CDR3 sequences to IMGT reference sequences was used to assign V, D and J gene segments. For a sequence to be retained, a match of at least six nucleotides was required to both a V gene segment and a J gene segment. A rearrangement counted as productive if the CDR3 had no stop codons and remained in frame with V and J, and every other rearrangement counted as non-productive. CDR3 was defined according to IMGT convention as the region running from the second conserved V-encoded cysteine to the conserved J-encoded phenylalanine. The earlier analysis of fewer than 700 of the donors excluded sequences that lacked an unambiguous match to a single V gene segment. In an earlier analysis of a few hundred of the donors, V segments were called functional above 56.7% productive rearrangements and were called segregating when the between-donor standard deviation exceeded 5%. A statistical classification framework was developed to diagnose cytomegalovirus status using the catalog of TCR beta chain sequences. A later analysis assigned V and J genes by comparing TCR nucleotide sequences with IMGT/GENE-DB human TR gene sequences. A later analysis assigned CDR3 sequences and most-parsimonious VDJ recombination scenarios with the TCRdist pipeline. A later analysis defined each TCR beta chain by its CDR3 amino acid sequence plus V-gene family, and excluded reads lacking a unique V-gene family. To address suspected cross-contamination and a sequencing artifact, a later analysis removed under 600 highly shared, low-generation-probability nucleotide sequences. For each public chain, a later analysis derived a clonal expansion index from normalized ranks of inferred template counts within each repertoire. In a later analysis, generation probabilities were computed using a VDJ recombination model fitted to out-of-frame rearrangements, and the results were checked against IGoR. A later analysis scored TCR-TCR, TCR-HLA and TCR-CMV co-occurrence with hypergeometric tests, applying a repertoire-size bias correction to TCR pairs. In a later analysis, false discovery rates were estimated by permuting HLA or CMV assignments 20 times. In a later analysis, co-occurring TCRs were grouped with DBSCAN, and TCRdist sequence similarity was added when clustering was performed within HLA-allele-positive subsets. For co-occurrence clustering, repertoires with fewer than 30,000 or more than 120,000 public chains were excluded, along with about five repertoires with anomalous nucleotide sharing. TCRdb limited this immuneACCESS table to in-frame rearrangements with V and J called. A share of clones is missing; checked studies link under half to unresolved V genes, and the rest is unexplained. That table furnishes V, J and clone size, whereas the DNA furnished D and trimming. The sample yields 77,000 or so clones; roughly 80% were counted once. 7.2% of the sample is held by the ten biggest clonotypes.

V loses 0 bases of germline sequence and J loses 11 bases, and the interval between the two ends is 19 bases. The CDR3 spans 15 residues, from the cysteine through the phenylalanine. Only the CDR3 DNA stays, 45 bases, in frame from base 1. CDR1 and CDR2 are read off the germline V gene as MNHEY and SVGAGI. Of note for this clone: The clone's antigen remains unknown. No much larger clone is present one base from it, and per-base qualities are unavailable.

The chain was built from TRBV6-5 and TRBJ1-1, with the D gene not confidently named. Sample: PBMCs. The TCR sequence derives from a woman aged 40 to 50 in good health and CMV-seronegative. CDR3 protein: CASSYSIVRGRSAFF. The nucleotides are TGTGCCAGCAGTTACTCGATAGTTAGAGGTAGGTCGGCTTTCTTT.